The 3 T cell receptor beta chains below all came from one sample that was sequenced in a study of T-cell memory formation after mild COVID-19. From the 5' RACE reads, TCRdb called clonotypes with MiXCR, one entry per CDR3 protein. The data contain roughly 89,000 distinct CDR3 sequences, about an eighth of them singletons. The source material was PBMCs or a T cell subset sorted from them (not recorded which). The receptors originated from an adult woman who had mild COVID-19 (a few samples of this study predate the infection). Cell type and time point are not known.

This chain links TRBV12-3 or TRBV12-4 with TRBJ1-6; 11 bases agree with TRBD1. CDR3 length: 15 residues. Trimming cost V 5 bases and J 7 bases; bases outside gene matches: 4. CDR3 sequence (DNA): TGTGCCAGCAGTCCCGGGACAGGGGGGAATTCACCCCTCCACTTT. It translates to CASSPGTGGNSPLHF.

The chain links TRBV20-1 to TRBJ2-7, with 15 nucleotides matching TRBD2. CDR1 is DFQATT, CDR2 SNEGSKA, per germline (reference sequence). This CDR3 is 17 amino acids long. Trimming removed 0 bases from V and 2 bases from J; junction bases left unmatched: 5. The chain's CDR3 is CSARDLGLAGGPYEQYF. The DNA for the CDR3 is TGCAGTGCTAGAGATCTCGGACTAGCGGGAGGGCCCTACGAGCAGTACTTC.

The chain has TRBV4-3 and TRBJ2-1; 7 positions agree with TRBD2. Germline V CDR1 and CDR2: LGHNA, YSLEER. V lost 0 bases to trimming and J lost 3 bases; unmatched junction nucleotides: 5. The CDR3 runs 16 residues. CDR3 in DNA: TGCGCCAGCAGCCAAGATTCCGCGGGAGTCTACAATGAGCAGTTCTTC. It codes for CASSQDSAGVYNEQFF.